These T cell receptor beta chains were read from a single sample in a study of T cell responses to AZD1222 COVID-19 vaccine. Data came from immunoSEQ multiplex PCR; TCRdb stores just in-frame clones and leaves some out. The sample includes around 100,000 clones, 90% seen only once; the top ten take almost 8.5%. This specimen was peripheral blood, taken on day 0 of AZD1222 vaccination. The receptors originated from an adult in good health. The CDR3 runs from the conserved cysteine through the conserved F or W.

v_gene: TRBV7-8; j_gene: TRBJ2-3; CDR3aa: CASRDTGDSTDTQYF
v_gene: TRBV6-2/TRBV6-3; j_gene: TRBJ2-4; CDR3aa: CASSEARAYNKNIQYF
v_gene: TRBV11-2; j_gene: TRBJ1-1; CDR3aa: CASSFRGGNTEAFF
v_gene: TRBV2; j_gene: TRBJ2-5; CDR3aa: CASKLSRGHRETQYF
v_gene: TRBV5-1; j_gene: TRBJ1-3; CDR3aa: CASSPEDRAGNTIYF
v_gene: TRBV7-9; j_gene: TRBJ1-1; CDR3aa: CASIRQVGAYAFF
v_gene: TRBV5-8; j_gene: TRBJ2-2; CDR3aa: CASSFPGGLPTGELFF
v_gene: TRBV20-1; j_gene: TRBJ1-1; CDR3aa: CSARPQLGAFF
v_gene: TRBV28; j_gene: TRBJ1-5; CDR3aa: CASSLDGQPQHF
v_gene: TRBV4-3; j_gene: TRBJ1-4; CDR3aa: CASSQDHTTNEKLFF
v_gene: TRBV11-3; j_gene: TRBJ2-1; CDR3aa: CASSPGTSGGANNEQFF
v_gene: TRBV5-8; j_gene: TRBJ1-5; CDR3aa: CASSPGEQPQHF
v_gene: TRBV7-2; j_gene: TRBJ1-6; CDR3aa: CASSLLGGGLQNSPLHF
v_gene: TRBV20-1; j_gene: TRBJ1-1; CDR3aa: CSATTRNEAFF
v_gene: TRBV6-5; j_gene: TRBJ1-3; CDR3aa: CASSYSVADSGNTIYF
v_gene: TRBV24-1; j_gene: TRBJ1-5; CDR3aa: CATSESGSNQPQHF
v_gene: TRBV19; j_gene: TRBJ1-5; CDR3aa: CASSTRRDPNQPQHF
v_gene: TRBV5-4; j_gene: TRBJ2-4; CDR3aa: CASSHPGTAKNIQYF
v_gene: TRBV27; j_gene: TRBJ1-5; CDR3aa: CASSLERNQPQHF
v_gene: TRBV6-5; j_gene: TRBJ1-5; CDR3aa: CATCGDTHSNQPQHF
v_gene: TRBV18; j_gene: TRBJ1-2; CDR3aa: CASSPGTGESYGYTF
v_gene: TRBV6-5; j_gene: TRBJ2-3; CDR3aa: CASSYTGTAPDTQYF
v_gene: TRBV5-6; j_gene: TRBJ1-6; CDR3aa: CASSPDRGPYNSPLHF
v_gene: TRBV28; j_gene: TRBJ1-1; CDR3aa: CASSLGGRRDTEAFF
v_gene: TRBV4-1; j_gene: TRBJ2-1; CDR3aa: CASRDREVHNEQFF
v_gene: TRBV6-5; j_gene: TRBJ1-6; CDR3aa: CASRIQGLNSPLHF
v_gene: TRBV19; j_gene: TRBJ1-4; CDR3aa: CASSIALGGGQEKLFF
v_gene: TRBV11-2; j_gene: TRBJ1-5; CDR3aa: CASSTTGNQPQHF